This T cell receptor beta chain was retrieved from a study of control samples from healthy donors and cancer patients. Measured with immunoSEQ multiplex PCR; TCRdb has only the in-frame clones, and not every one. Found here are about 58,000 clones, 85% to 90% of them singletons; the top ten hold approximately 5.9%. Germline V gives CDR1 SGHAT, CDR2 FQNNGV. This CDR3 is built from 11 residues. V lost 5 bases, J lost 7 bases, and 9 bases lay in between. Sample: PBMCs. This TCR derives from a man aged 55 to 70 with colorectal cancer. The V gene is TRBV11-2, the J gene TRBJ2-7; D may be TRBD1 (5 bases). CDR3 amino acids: CASSTPGEQYF. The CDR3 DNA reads TGTGCCAGCAGCACCCCAGGGGAGCAGTACTTC.